The next 5 T cell receptor beta chains were all read from a single sample in a study of blood T cell repertoires in COVID-19. Measured with immunoSEQ multiplex PCR; TCRdb has only the in-frame clones, and not every one. Here the sample spans around 220,000 clones, 82% being singletons. Sample: peripheral blood. These receptors were collected from a woman of 80 years or more with active or convalescent COVID-19.

In this sample, this clone turned up a few times. The rearrangement joins TRBV6-5 to TRBJ1-5; possible D gene TRBD1, 5 bases. The CDR3 is 14 amino acids. Trimming cost V 3 bases and J 1 base, with 7 bases left between them. CDR1 and CDR2 from the germline V gene are MNHEY and SVGAGI. In DNA, the CDR3 is TGTGCCAGCAGTTATAGGGGCAGCAATCAGCCCCAGCATTTT. This encodes CASSYRGSNQPQHF.

This chain's CDR3 is CAITGLAGTGELFF. The CDR3 region has the DNA TGTGCCATCACCGGACTAGCGGGGACCGGGGAGCTGTTTTTT. The chain employs TRBV10-3 and TRBJ2-2; 12 bases agree with TRBD2. The CDR3 spans 14 residues. The germline V gene has CDR1 ENHRY and CDR2 SYGVKD. Germline trimming cut 7 bases from V and 5 bases from J; bases unmatched to any gene: 2.

The V and J genes are TRBV15 and TRBJ2-5; D perhaps matches TRBD2 (6 bases). The germline V and J ends were trimmed by 0 bases and 4 bases, with 9 bases remaining between them. CDR3 size: 14 residues. The germline gives CDR1 LNHNV, CDR2 YYDKDF (reference sequence). CDR3 in amino acids: CATSREGGAETQYF. The CDR3, as DNA: TGTGCCACCAGCAGAGAAGGAGGGGCAGAGACCCAGTACTTC. Using reference TRBV15 and TRBJ2-5 for the parts outside the CDR3, the full variable domain is DAMVIQNPRYQVTQFGKPVTLSCSQTLNHNVMYWYQQKSSQAPKLLFHYYDKDFNNEADTPDNFQSRRPNTSFCFLDIRSPGLGDTAMYLCATSREGGAETQYFGPGTRLLVL.

The chain uses TRBV5-1 and TRBJ2-3, with D possibly TRBD1 on 6 matching bases. Trimming removed 5 bases from V and 1 base from J, with 11 bases in between. The length of the CDR3 is 14 residues. From germline, CDR1 is SGHRS and CDR2 YFSETQ. CDR3 residues: CASSIYRGTDTQYF. CDR3 nucleotides: TGCGCCAGCAGTATTTACAGGGGCACAGATACGCAGTATTTT. The full variable domain, rest sourced from reference TRBV5-1 and TRBJ2-3, is KAGVTQTPRYLIKTRGQQVTLSCSPISGHRSVSWYQQTPGQGLQFLFEYFSETQRNKGNFPGRFSGRQFSNSRSEMNVSTLELGDSALYLCASSIYRGTDTQYFGPGTRLTVL.

This clone has just a few counts. The rearrangement links TRBV2 to TRBJ2-2; D is perhaps TRBD1 (6 bases). V lost 5 bases and J 5 bases, leaving 15 bases between the germline ends. Per the germline V gene, CDR1 is SNHLY and CDR2 is FYNNEI. CDR3 length equals 15 residues. The CDR3 spells CASSRQALGTGELFF. The CDR3 DNA reads as TGTGCCAGCAGTAGACAGGCTTTGGGGACCGGGGAGCTGTTTTTT.